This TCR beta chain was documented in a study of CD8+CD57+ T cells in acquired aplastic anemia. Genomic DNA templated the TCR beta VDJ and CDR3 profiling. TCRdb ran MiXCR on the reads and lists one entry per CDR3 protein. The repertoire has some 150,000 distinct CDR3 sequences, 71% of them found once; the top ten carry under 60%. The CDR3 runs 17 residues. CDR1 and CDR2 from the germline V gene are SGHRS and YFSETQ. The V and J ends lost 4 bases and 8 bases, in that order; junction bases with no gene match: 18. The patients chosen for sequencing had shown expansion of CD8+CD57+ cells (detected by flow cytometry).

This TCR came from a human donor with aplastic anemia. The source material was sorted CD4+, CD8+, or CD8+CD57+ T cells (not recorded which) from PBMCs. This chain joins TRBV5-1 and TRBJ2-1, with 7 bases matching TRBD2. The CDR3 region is CASSPRGRELITHEQFF. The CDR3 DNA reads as TGCGCCAGCAGCCCGCGGGGGAGGGAGCTCATCACCCATGAGCAGTTCTTC.